This entry is about one T cell receptor beta chain. Its antigen is as yet unknown. V was clipped by 2 bases and J by 5 bases; unmatched bases: 9. Germline V lookup: CDR1 MNHNS, CDR2 SASEGT. The length of the CDR3 is 16 residues. This sample is part of a study of cytomegalovirus exposure and HLA in healthy donors. With 60 Vbeta and 13 Jbeta primers, the PCR was carried out. The assay was immunoSEQ multiplex PCR, and TCRdb's table has in-frame clones only and misses some. The profile shows about 160,000 clones, over 70% of them singletons. General study results and limits: In all likelihood, a cluster of highly shared sequence variants was a sequencing artifact.

The origin of this receptor is a woman in her thirties in good health and CMV-seronegative. The chain couples TRBV6-1 to TRBJ2-5, with TRBD2 identical over 9 bases. The sequenced sample was PBMCs. The CDR3 sequence: CASSENGRGGLETQYF. In DNA form, the CDR3 reads TGTGCCAGCAGTGAAAACGGGCGGGGGGGCCTCGAGACCCAGTACTTC.